This T cell receptor beta chain was captured by sequencing in a study of OX40 agonist ivuxolimab in advanced cancers. Study-wide findings and caveats: Low levels of normalized T-cell clonal expansion also appeared in some nonresponders.

Using immunoSEQ multiplex PCR, the repertoire was profiled, and TCRdb retains in-frame clones only, with some absent. The data hold 70,000 or so clones, with 85% observed a single time. As regards this clone: Its antigen is currently unknown.

The clonotype comes from an adult with an advanced solid tumor such as melanoma, head and neck, liver or kidney cancer. Sequences were derived from CD4+ or CD8+ T cells sorted from blood, sampled in a trial of the OX40 agonist ivuxolimab.

The CDR3 here is CASSERLDKRTQYF. The CDR3 nucleotides read TGTGCCAGCAGTGAACGACTAGACAAGAGAACCCAGTACTTC. V and J are TRBV6-1 and TRBJ2-5; D perhaps matches TRBD2 (6 bases). Trimming left V 2 bases short and J 8 bases short, with 15 bases between. CDR3 size: 14 residues. Germline V lookup: CDR1 MNHNS, CDR2 SASEGT.